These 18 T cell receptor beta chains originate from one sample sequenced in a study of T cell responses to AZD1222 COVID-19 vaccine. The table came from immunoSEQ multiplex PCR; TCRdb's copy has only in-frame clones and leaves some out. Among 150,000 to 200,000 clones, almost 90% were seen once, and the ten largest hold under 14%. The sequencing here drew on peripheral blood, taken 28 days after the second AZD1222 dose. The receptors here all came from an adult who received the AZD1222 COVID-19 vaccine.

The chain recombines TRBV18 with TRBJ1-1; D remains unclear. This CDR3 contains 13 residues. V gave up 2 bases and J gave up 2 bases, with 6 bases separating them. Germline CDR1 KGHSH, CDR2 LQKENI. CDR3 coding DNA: TGTGCCAGCTCACCAGCGGAAAACACTGAAGCTTTCTTT. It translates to CASSPAENTEAFF.

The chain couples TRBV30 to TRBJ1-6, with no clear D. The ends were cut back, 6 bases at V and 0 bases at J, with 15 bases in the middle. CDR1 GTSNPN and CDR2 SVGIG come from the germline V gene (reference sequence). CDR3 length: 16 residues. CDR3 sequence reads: CACPLGLSSYNSPLHF. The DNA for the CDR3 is TGTGCCTGCCCGTTGGGCCTGAGCTCCTATAATTCACCCCTCCACTTT.

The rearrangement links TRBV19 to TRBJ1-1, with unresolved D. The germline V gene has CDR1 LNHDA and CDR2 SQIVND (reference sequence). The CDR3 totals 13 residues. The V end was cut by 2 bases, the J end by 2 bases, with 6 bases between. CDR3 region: CASSIQDNTEAFF. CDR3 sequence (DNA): TGTGCCAGTAGTATACAGGACAACACTGAAGCTTTCTTT.

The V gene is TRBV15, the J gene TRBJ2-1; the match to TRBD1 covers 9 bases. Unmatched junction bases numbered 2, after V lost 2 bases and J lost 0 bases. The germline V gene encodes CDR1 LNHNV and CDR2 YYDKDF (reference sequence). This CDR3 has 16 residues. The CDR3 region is CATSRRQGGSYNEQFF. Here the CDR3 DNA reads TGTGCCACCAGCAGAAGACAGGGGGGCTCCTACAATGAGCAGTTCTTC.

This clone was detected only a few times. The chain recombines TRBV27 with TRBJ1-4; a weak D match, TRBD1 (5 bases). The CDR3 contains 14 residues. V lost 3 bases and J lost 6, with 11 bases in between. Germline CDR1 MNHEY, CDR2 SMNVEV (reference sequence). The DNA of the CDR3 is TGTGCCAGCAGTTTTGGGGGGTCGGATGAAAAACTGTTTTTT. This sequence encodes CASSFGGSDEKLFF.

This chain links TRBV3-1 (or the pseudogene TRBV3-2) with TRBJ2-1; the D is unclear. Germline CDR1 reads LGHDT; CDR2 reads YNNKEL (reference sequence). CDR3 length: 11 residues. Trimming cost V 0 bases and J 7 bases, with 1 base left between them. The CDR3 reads CASSQENEQFF. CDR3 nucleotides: TGTGCCAGCAGCCAAGAGAATGAGCAGTTCTTC.

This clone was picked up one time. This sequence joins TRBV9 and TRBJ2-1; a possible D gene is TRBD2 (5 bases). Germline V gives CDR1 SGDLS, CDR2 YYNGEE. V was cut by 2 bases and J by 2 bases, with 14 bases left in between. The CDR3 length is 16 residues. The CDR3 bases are TGTGCCAGCAGCGTCGGGGTAGGACGGACCTACAATGAGCAGTTCTTC. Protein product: CASSVGVGRTYNEQFF.

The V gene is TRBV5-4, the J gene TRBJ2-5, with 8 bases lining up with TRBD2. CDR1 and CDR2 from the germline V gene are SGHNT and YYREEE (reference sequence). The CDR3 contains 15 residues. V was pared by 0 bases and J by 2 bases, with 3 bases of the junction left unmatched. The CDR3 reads CASSLGAGAQETQYF. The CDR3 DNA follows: TGTGCCAGCAGCTTGGGAGCGGGGGCTCAAGAGACCCAGTACTTC.

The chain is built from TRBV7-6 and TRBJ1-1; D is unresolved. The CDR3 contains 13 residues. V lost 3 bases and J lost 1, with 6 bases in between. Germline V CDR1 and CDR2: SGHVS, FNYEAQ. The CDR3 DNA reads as TGTGCCAGCAGCTTGTGGGAGAACACTGAAGCTTTCTTT. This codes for CASSLWENTEAFF.

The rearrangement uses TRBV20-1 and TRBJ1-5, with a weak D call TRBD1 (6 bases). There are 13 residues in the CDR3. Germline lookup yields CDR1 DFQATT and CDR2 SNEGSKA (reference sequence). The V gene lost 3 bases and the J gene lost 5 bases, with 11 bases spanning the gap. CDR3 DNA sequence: TGCAGTGCTAGTAGGGACAAGGATCAGCCCCAGCATTTT. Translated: CSASRDKDQPQHF.

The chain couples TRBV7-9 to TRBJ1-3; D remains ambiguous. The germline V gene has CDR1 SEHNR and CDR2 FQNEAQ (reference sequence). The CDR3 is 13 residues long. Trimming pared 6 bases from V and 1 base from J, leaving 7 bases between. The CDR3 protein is CASRPGSGNTIYF. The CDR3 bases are TGTGCCAGCAGACCAGGATCTGGAAACACCATATATTTT.

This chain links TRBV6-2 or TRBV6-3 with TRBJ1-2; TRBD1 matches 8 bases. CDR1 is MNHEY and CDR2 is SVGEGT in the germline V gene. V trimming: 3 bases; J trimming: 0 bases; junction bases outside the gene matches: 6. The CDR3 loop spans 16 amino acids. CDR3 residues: CASSYRTGTPNYGYTF. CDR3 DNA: TGTGCCAGCAGTTATAGGACAGGGACTCCTAACTATGGCTACACCTTC.

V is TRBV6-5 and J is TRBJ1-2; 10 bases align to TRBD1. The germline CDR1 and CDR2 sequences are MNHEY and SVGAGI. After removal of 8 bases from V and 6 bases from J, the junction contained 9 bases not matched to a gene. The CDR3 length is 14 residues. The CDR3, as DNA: TGTGCCAGCGTAGGACAGGGGGGGGCCCATGGCTACACCTTC. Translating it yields CASVGQGGAHGYTF.

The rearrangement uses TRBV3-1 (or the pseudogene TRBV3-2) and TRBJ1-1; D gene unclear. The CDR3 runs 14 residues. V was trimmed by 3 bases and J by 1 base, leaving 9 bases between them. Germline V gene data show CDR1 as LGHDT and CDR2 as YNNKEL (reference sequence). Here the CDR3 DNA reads TGTGCCAGCAGCCACATGCGGGGGAACACTGAAGCTTTCTTT. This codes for CASSHMRGNTEAFF.

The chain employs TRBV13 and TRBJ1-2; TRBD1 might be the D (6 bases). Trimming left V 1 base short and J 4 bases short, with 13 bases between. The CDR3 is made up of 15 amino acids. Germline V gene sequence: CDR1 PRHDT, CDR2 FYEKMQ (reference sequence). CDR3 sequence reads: CASSLVGGGPYGYTF. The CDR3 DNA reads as TGTGCCAGCAGCTTAGTTGGGGGCGGACCCTATGGCTACACCTTC.

CDR3 nucleotides: TGTGCCAGCAGCGGGGGACAGGGATTGACACCCCTCCACTTT. Residues: CASSGGQGLTPLHF. The V gene is TRBV6-5, the J gene TRBJ1-6, with 9 bases lining up with TRBD1. CDR1 is MNHEY, CDR2 SVGAGI, per germline. The J segment lost 11 bases and the V segment lost 6 bases, leaving 8 bases of the junction unmatched. The CDR3 consists of 14 residues.

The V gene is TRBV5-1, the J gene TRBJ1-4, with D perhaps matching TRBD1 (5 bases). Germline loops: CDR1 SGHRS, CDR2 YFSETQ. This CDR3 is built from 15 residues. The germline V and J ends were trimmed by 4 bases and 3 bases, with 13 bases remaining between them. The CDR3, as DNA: TGCGCCAGCAGCACCGGACAAAGAGCTAATGAAAAACTGTTTTTT. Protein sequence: CASSTGQRANEKLFF.

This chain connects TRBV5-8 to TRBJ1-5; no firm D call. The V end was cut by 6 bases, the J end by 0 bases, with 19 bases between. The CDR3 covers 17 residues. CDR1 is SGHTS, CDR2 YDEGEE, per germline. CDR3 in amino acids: CASTGLGSVYSNQPQHF. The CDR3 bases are TGTGCCAGCACGGGTCTCGGGTCCGTTTATAGCAATCAGCCCCAGCATTTT.